This TCR beta chain was identified in a study of regulatory T cells in long-lasting Graves disease. Indicated time point: newly diagnosed GD, antithyroid drugs for less than 3 months. RNA extracted from PBMCs served as the sequencing template. CDR1 and CDR2 from the germline V gene are MDHEN and SYDVKM. V was pared by 4 bases and J by 1 base, with 14 bases between. This CDR3 has 15 amino acids. Library construction for TCR beta used iRepertoire HTBI primers and Arm-PCR of CDR3 regions. TCRdb re-derived calls from the multiplex PCR reads in MiXCR, one entry per CDR3 protein. The sample consists of about 470,000 distinct CDR3 sequences, about 17% of them appearing once. This clonotype came up many times. These data also featured in a second study, about T cells in Graves' hyperthyroidism and ophthalmopathy. As that study records: Patients aged 18 to 65 had newly diagnosed hyperthyroidism that had lasted under 2 months. Lactation, pregnancy, other autoimmune disease or uncontrolled infection excluded patients.

The chain combines TRBV28 with TRBJ2-7; D is possibly TRBD1 (6 bases). Sequenced here: peripheral blood mononuclear cells (PBMCs), sampled at new diagnosis, from a patient treated with antithyroid drugs. This receptor was taken from a man in his forties with Graves disease. In DNA, the CDR3 is TGTGCCAGCAGTTCTCAGGGGATTAGGTCCTACGAGCAGTACTTC. Residues: CASSSQGIRSYEQYF.